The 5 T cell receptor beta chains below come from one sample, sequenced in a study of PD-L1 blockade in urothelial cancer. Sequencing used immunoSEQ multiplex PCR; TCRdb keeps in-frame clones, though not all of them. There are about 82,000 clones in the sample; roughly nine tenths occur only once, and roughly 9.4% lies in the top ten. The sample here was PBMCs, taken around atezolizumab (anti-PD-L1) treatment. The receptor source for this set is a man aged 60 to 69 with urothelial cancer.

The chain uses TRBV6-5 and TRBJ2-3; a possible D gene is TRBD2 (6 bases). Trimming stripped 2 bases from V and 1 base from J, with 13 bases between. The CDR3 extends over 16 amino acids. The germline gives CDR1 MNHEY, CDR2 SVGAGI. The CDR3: CASSYEGGERTDTQYF. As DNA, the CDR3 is TGTGCCAGCAGTTACGAGGGCGGGGAGCGCACAGATACGCAGTATTTT.

CDR3 DNA: TGTGCCACCAGCAGGGACAGTGGGCAGCCCCAGCATTTT. It encodes CATSRDSGQPQHF. This sequence joins TRBV15 and TRBJ1-5; D possibly corresponds to TRBD1 (6 bases). Germline CDR1 reads LNHNV; CDR2 reads YYDKDF (reference sequence). The CDR3 is 13 amino acids. Trimming took 3 bases from V and 7 from J, leaving 10 bases between them.

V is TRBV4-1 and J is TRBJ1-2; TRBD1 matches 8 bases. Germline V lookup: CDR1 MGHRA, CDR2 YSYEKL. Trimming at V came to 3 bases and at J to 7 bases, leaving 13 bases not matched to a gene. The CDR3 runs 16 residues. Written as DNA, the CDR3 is TGCGCCAGCAGCCAGCCTGGCAGGGGGCAATTTGGTGGCTACACCTTC. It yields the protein CASSQPGRGQFGGYTF.

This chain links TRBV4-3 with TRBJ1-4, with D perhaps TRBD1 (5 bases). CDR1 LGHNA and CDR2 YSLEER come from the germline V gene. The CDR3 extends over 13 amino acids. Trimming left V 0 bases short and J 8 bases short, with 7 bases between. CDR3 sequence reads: CASSQEGGEKLFF. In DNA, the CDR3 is TGCGCCAGCAGCCAAGAGGGGGGAGAAAAACTGTTTTTT.

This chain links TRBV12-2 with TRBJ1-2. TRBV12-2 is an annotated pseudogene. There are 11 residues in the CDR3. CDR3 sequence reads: CASRSEEGYTF. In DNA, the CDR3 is TGTGCAAGTCGTTCCGAAGAGGGCTACACCTTC.